This T cell receptor (beta chain) was sequenced during a study of read filtering for tumor transcriptome and immune sequencing. V was cut by 2 bases and J by 3 bases, with 9 bases left in between. Germline V lookup: CDR1 ENHRY, CDR2 SYGVKD. The CDR3 runs to 14 residues. This library used approximately 370 ng RNA and molecular barcoded adaptors spanning alpha/delta and beta/gamma chains. MiXCR, run by TCRdb on the reads, gives a single entry per CDR3 protein. The sample lists 40,000 to 55,000 distinct CDR3 sequences, around 19% occurring once. This clonotype has only a few counts. The sequencing input was a population of CD138-negative cells sorted from bone marrow. The sequence came from a donor at least 40 years old with multiple myeloma. The chain recombines TRBV10-3 with TRBJ2-3; D is undetermined. CDR3 DNA: TGTGCCATCAGTGAGAGGACCCAAACAGATACGCAGTATTTT. As protein: CAISERTQTDTQYF.